Listed here are 24 T cell receptor beta chains from one sample, sequenced in a study of tumor-infiltrating lymphocytes in primary liver carcinoma. A constant-region primer primed TCR beta cDNA synthesis from roughly 500 ng of total RNA. Each TCR beta library was derived from three nested multiplex PCR rounds that employed slightly modified ARM-PCR. Both of the initial two PCR rounds ran for about 9 cycles and employed TRBV1-TRBV30 forward primers alongside a C-beta reverse primer. TCRdb re-called the multiplex PCR reads through MiXCR, storing one row per CDR3 protein. The top ten hold about 9.4% of the sample, which has approximately 300,000 distinct CDR3 sequences, about 60% seen once. Blood RNA originated from unsorted whole blood, with germline DNA additionally extracted. Sequencing input: peripheral blood. The source is a man aged 35 to 55 with primary liver carcinoma and hepatitis B virus infection.

The J gene is TRBJ2-2, the V gene TRBV5-6; a weak D match, TRBD1 (6 bases). The CDR3 has 16 amino acids. The ends were cut back, 0 bases at V and 3 bases at J, with 12 bases in the middle. Germline V gene lookup returns CDR1 SGHDT and CDR2 YYEEEE. In DNA form, the CDR3 reads TGTGCCAGCAGCTTGGTAGGCAGGGGATACACCGGGGAGCTGTTTTTT. Residues: CASSLVGRGYTGELFF.

This chain connects TRBV6-1 to TRBJ2-1; 12 bases are shared with TRBD2. Germline V lookup: CDR1 MNHNS, CDR2 SASEGT. The CDR3 consists of 15 residues. J was trimmed by 6 bases and V by 9 bases; bases with no gene match: 9. The CDR3 DNA reads as TGTGCCAGGAGAGACAGACTAGCGGGAGTCAATGAGCAGTTCTTC. Translating gives CARRDRLAGVNEQFF.

For this clonotype: Since a much larger clone is just one base distant, this may be a read error. This sequence joins TRBV29-1 and TRBJ1-2; tentatively, D is TRBD1 (5 bases). Germline lookup yields CDR1 SQVTM and CDR2 ANQGSEA. This CDR3 has 11 residues. The CDR3 nucleotides read TGCAGCGTTGAAGCGGGGGGAGGCTACATCTTC. It specifies CSVEAGGGYIF.

The chain employs TRBV6-6 and TRBJ2-1; either TRBD1 or TRBD2 may fit D (5 bases each). The CDR3 consists of 15 residues. Germline CDR1 and CDR2: MNHNY and SVGAGI (reference sequence). Trimming shortened V by 4 bases and J by 1 base, and 11 bases separated the two germline ends. The CDR3 sequence: CASSWGTSSYNEQFF. CDR3 nucleotide sequence: TGTGCCAGCAGTTGGGGGACCTCTTCCTACAATGAGCAGTTCTTC.

Details on this clonotype: A clone one base away is much larger, so this may be a read error. The V and J genes are TRBV6-2 or TRBV6-3 and TRBJ2-3, with D maybe TRBD2 (6 bases). The CDR3 totals 16 residues. CDR1 and CDR2 (germline): MNHEY, SVGEGT. The CDR3 loop is CAISYRPGVVADTQYF. As DNA, the CDR3 is TGTGCCATCAGTTACCGGCCGGGAGTAGTTGCAGATACGCAGTATTTT.

As for this clonotype: Since a much larger clone is just one base distant, this may be a read error. The V and J genes are TRBV10-3 and TRBJ2-1; possibly TRBD1 or TRBD2 for D (5 bases each). V lost 2 bases to trimming and J lost 5 bases, with 13 bases between them. CDR3 length: 15 amino acids. The germline V gene encodes CDR1 ENHRY and CDR2 SYGVKD. CDR3 bases: TGTGCCATCAGTGAGGCCCGGGACCTCCACAATGAGCAGTTCTTC. This gives the protein CAISEARDLHNEQFF.

There are a few counts of this clonotype. This sequence joins TRBV5-1 and TRBJ1-1; D is perhaps TRBD1 (5 bases). Trimming pared 1 base from V and 9 bases from J, leaving 16 bases between. CDR3 length: 14 amino acids. The germline gives CDR1 SGHRS, CDR2 YFSETQ. The CDR3 here is CASSLLETATQAFF. Here the CDR3 DNA reads TGCGCCAGCAGCTTGCTCGAGACAGCGACCCAAGCTTTCTTT.

As for this clonotype: A read error may explain this, as a much larger clone is one base away. The chain carries TRBV4-1 and TRBJ2-1, with 9 nucleotides matching TRBD2. CDR3 length equals 16 residues. Germline trimming cut 4 bases from V and 4 bases from J; bases unmatched to any gene: 8. Germline CDR1 and CDR2: MGHRA and YSYEKL. The CDR3, as DNA: TGCGCCAGCAGCCCGAGCCTAGCGGGAATATACAATGAGCAGTTCTTC. It encodes CASSPSLAGIYNEQFF.

V is TRBV5-1 and J is TRBJ1-2; D unresolved. The CDR3 is 14 amino acids. Germline V lookup: CDR1 SGHRS, CDR2 YFSETQ. V lost 4 bases and J lost 5, with 15 bases in between. In nucleotides, the CDR3 is TGCGCCAGCAGCCCGCAAAGTGGAGAGTATGGCTACACCTTC. Protein product: CASSPQSGEYGYTF.

With regard to this clonotype: This may come from a read error, since a much larger clone is one base off. This chain joins TRBV6-2 or TRBV6-3 and TRBJ2-5; D possibly corresponds to TRBD2 (5 bases). CDR1 and CDR2 from the germline V gene are MNHEY and SVGEGT. This CDR3 is 17 amino acids long. V was pared by 7 bases and J by 4 bases, with 25 bases between. CDR3 region: CASNSTLRTLKGETQYF. In DNA form, the CDR3 reads TGTGCCAGCAATTCCACCCTTCGGACTCTCAAAGGAGAGACCCAGTACTTC.

A word on this clonotype: A single base separates this from a much larger clone, so it may be a read error. The V call is TRBV7-8, the J call TRBJ1-3; D gene ambiguous. The CDR3 is made up of 12 amino acids. The germline CDR1 and CDR2 sequences are SGHVS and FQNEAQ. CDR3 bases: TGTGTCAGCAGCTTTCCGGGAAACACCATATATTTT. Protein sequence: CVSSFPGNTIYF.

In this sample, this clonotype turned up a few times. A much more abundant neighbour one base away suggests this may be a read error. The chain combines TRBV6-2 or TRBV6-3 with TRBJ1-6; no clear D gene. The CDR3 is made up of 14 amino acids. Germline V lookup: CDR1 MNHEY, CDR2 SVGEGT. V was shortened by 8 bases and J by 6 bases, with 14 bases between the two germline ends. For the CDR3, the DNA is TGTGCCAGCGAAAGTCGGGAAGTTAATTCACCCCTCCACTTT. Its protein is CASESREVNSPLHF.

This sequence joins TRBV7-8 and TRBJ1-1, with D possibly TRBD1 on 5 matching bases. From germline, CDR1 is SGHVS and CDR2 FQNEAQ. Trimming took 1 base from V and 0 from J, leaving 6 bases between them. The CDR3 runs 14 residues. In DNA, the CDR3 is TGTGCCAGCAGCTTAGGAGGGGTGAACACTGAAGCTTTCTTT. Residues: CASSLGGVNTEAFF.

A word on this clonotype: This could be a read error, since a much larger clone is one nucleotide away. The chain employs TRBV5-5 and TRBJ2-7; 9 bases are shared with TRBD1. The CDR3 is made up of 15 amino acids. Germline CDR1 reads SGHKS; CDR2 reads YYEKEE (reference sequence). The J segment lost 3 bases and the V segment lost 5 bases, leaving 9 bases of the junction unmatched. The CDR3 sequence is CASRFGPGQGYEQYF. CDR3 in DNA: TGTGCCAGCAGATTCGGCCCGGGACAGGGCTACGAGCAGTACTTC.

In its sample, this clonotype was seen once. This could be a read error, since a much larger clone is one nucleotide away. This chain connects TRBV30 to TRBJ2-1; 11 positions match TRBD1. Germline CDR1 GTSNPN, CDR2 SVGIG (reference sequence). The ends lost 5 bases at V and 5 bases at J; junction bases unmatched: 2. CDR3 length: 13 residues. The CDR3 nucleotides are TGTGCCTGGTGGGACAGGGGGAACAATGAGCAGTTCTTC. Amino acids: CAWWDRGNNEQFF.

In the case of this clonotype: One end of the junction fails to match germline, which may point to a read error. The rearrangement uses TRBV11-2 and TRBJ2-3, with 8 positions matching TRBD2. This CDR3 spans 16 amino acids. CDR1 is SGHAT, CDR2 FQNNGV, per germline. DNA of the CDR3: TGTGTCAGCAGCCAGGGACTAGTGGGAGTTAAGGATACGCAGTATTTT. This encodes CVSSQGLVGVKDTQYF.

Turning to this clonotype: Being one base from a much bigger clone, this may be a read error. V and J are TRBV4-1 and TRBJ2-1, with 7 bases matching TRBD2. CDR1 and CDR2 from the germline V gene are MGHRA and YSYEKL. CDR3 length equals 16 residues. CDR3 region: CASGQVRLAIYDEQFF. As DNA, the CDR3 is TGCGCCAGCGGCCAAGTGCGACTAGCTATTTACGATGAGCAGTTCTTC.

This clonotype was recorded at least ten times. V usage is TRBV5-5 and J usage is TRBJ2-2; no reliable D call. This CDR3 region has 14 residues. Germline V lookup: CDR1 SGHKS, CDR2 YYEKEE (reference sequence). The germline V and J ends were trimmed by 0 bases and 7 bases, with 10 bases remaining between them. CDR3 coding DNA: TGTGCCAGCAGCTTGGACCGGGTGGTCGGGGAGCTGTTTTTT. Its protein product is CASSLDRVVGELFF.

With respect to this clonotype: This may stem from a read error, because a much larger clone lies one nucleotide away. The gene calls are TRBV6-1 and TRBJ1-1; D is unclear. The CDR3 has 16 amino acids. The V end lost 8 bases, the J end lost 0 bases, and 19 bases lay between the germline ends. Germline V gene data show CDR1 as MNHNS and CDR2 as SASEGT. The DNA for the CDR3 is TGTGCCAGCGTAAAACAATGGGCCTCTATGAACACTGAAGCTTTCTTT. Its translation: CASVKQWASMNTEAFF.

This clonotype was counted many times. The V gene is TRBV6-2 or TRBV6-3, the J gene TRBJ2-5, with 9 bases that match TRBD1. CDR1 MNHEY and CDR2 SVGEGT come from the germline V gene. The CDR3 loop spans 14 amino acids. Germline trimming cut 5 bases from V and 5 bases from J; bases unmatched to any gene: 6. DNA for the CDR3: TGTGCCAGCAGTGAGACAGGGGGGGAGGAGACCCAGTACTTC. It codes for CASSETGGEETQYF.

Many counts were recorded for this clonotype. The rearrangement uses TRBV5-5 and TRBJ2-1, with 13 bases matching TRBD2. J gave up 16 bases and V 4 bases, and 11 bases lay outside the gene matches. Germline values: CDR1 SGHKS, CDR2 YYEKEE (reference sequence). The CDR3 length is 14 residues. The CDR3 region has the DNA TGTGCCAGCAGCCCAGGGACACAGGGACTAGCGGGATTCTTC. It codes for CASSPGTQGLAGFF.

Regarding this clonotype: A read error may explain this, as a much larger clone is one base away. This chain joins TRBV6-5 and TRBJ2-3; D ambiguous. The CDR3 is 12 amino acids. The V and J ends lost 6 bases and 3 bases respectively, with 7 bases between them. Germline assignment: CDR1 MNHEY and CDR2 SVGAGI. CDR3 bases: TGTGCCAGCAGGGTAACTACAGATACGCAGTATTTT. Encoded protein: CASRVTTDTQYF.

In the case of this clonotype: An end of the junction differs from the germline gene, which may be a read error. This rearrangement joins TRBV29-1 to TRBJ2-3; 7 positions match TRBD1. The CDR3 length is 13 residues. Germline CDR1 SQVTM, CDR2 ANQGSEA. This chain's CDR3 is CSTVTGNTGTQYF. Here the CDR3 DNA reads TGCAGCACCGTGACAGGGAACACAGGTACGCAGTATTTT.

Comments on this clonotype: This clone may be a read error of a much larger clone one base away. This rearrangement joins TRBV6-2 or TRBV6-3 to TRBJ2-5; 8 bases are a match to TRBD1. CDR3 length equals 15 residues. After removal of 7 bases from V and 5 bases from J, the junction contained 12 bases not matched to a gene. Germline-derived CDR1 and CDR2 are MNHEY and SVGEGT. The CDR3 reads CASTYLLAGGETQYF. The CDR3 DNA reads as TGTGCCAGCACTTATCTTCTGGCAGGGGGCGAGACCCAGTACTTC.